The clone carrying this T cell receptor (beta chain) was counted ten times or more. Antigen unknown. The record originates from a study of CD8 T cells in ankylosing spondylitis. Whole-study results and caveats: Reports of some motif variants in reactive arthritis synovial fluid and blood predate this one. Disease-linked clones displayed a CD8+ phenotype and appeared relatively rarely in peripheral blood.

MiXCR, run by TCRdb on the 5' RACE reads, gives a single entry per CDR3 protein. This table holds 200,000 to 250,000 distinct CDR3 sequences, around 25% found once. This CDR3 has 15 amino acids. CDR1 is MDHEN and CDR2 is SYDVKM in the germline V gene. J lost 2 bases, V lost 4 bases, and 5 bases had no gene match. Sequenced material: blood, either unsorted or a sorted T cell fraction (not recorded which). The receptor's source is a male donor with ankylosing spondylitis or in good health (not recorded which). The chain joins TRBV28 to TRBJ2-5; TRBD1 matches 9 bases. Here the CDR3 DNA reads TGTGCCAGCAGTTCGGGACAGGGAGCGCAAGAGACCCAGTACTTC. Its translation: CASSSGQGAQETQYF.